This T cell receptor (beta chain) came from a study of T-cell memory formation after mild COVID-19. V dropped 3 bases and J dropped 0; count of bases not matched to a gene: 2. The CDR3 length is 15 residues. Looked up from germline, CDR1 is SGHTA and CDR2 is FQGTGA. Study-level points and caveats: Researchers report contracting CD4+ clones mostly in CM and EM, with CD8+ clones in EMRA.

Ten or more counts support this clonotype. Its cognate antigen is unknown. TCRdb called the 5' RACE reads again in MiXCR, with one record for every CDR3 protein. The sample comprises approximately 180,000 distinct CDR3 sequences, 16% of which are singletons, and under 2.5% rests with the top ten. The source material was PBMCs or a T cell subset sorted from them (not recorded which). This chain joins TRBV7-3 and TRBJ2-3; TRBD2 aligns across 8 bases. This clonotype was sampled from an adult woman who had mild COVID-19 (a few samples of this study predate the infection). Cell type and time point are not known. The CDR3, as DNA: TGTGCCAGCAGCTTCGGGGGGGGGAGCACAGATACGCAGTATTTT. Translation gives CASSFGGGSTDTQYF.